Sequencing of this TCR beta chain was carried out in a study of shared clonotypes between healthy human individuals. The CDR3 is made up of 13 amino acids. Germline CDR1 and CDR2: SGHVS and FQNEAQ. J gave up 3 bases and V 4 bases, and 0 bases lay outside the gene matches. This clone was counted many times. Produced via immunoSEQ multiplex PCR; TCRdb's table is partial and in-frame only. The sample has over a million clones, around 78% seen once. What was sequenced was memory CD4+ T cells from PBMCs. Noted subset: CD45RA-negative fraction. The source of this sequence is a man younger than 30 in good health. Some clones in this sample may be carry-over from other donors' samples. V and J are TRBV7-8 and TRBJ1-1, with 9 nucleotides matching TRBD1. As DNA, the CDR3 is TGTGCCAGCAGCTGGGACAGGGACACTGAAGCTTTCTTT. It encodes CASSWDRDTEAFF.